The clone carrying this TCR beta chain came up a few times. The antigen is undetermined. For the second PCR, which ran for about 7 to 11 cycles, a sample-barcoded 5' primer and a J-beta primer mix were used. Each cDNA molecule was tagged by a template-switch adaptor that had 12 random nucleotides. Via MiXCR, TCRdb re-called the 5' RACE reads, giving one row per CDR3 protein. In the table there are about 570,000 distinct CDR3 sequences, 25% to 30% of which are singletons. V lost 1 base to trimming and J lost 3 bases, with 7 bases between them. The CDR3 totals 13 residues. Germline V gene data show CDR1 as DFQATT and CDR2 as SNEGSKA (reference sequence). These data originate in a study of blood T cells in healthy people across ages. Points from the study as a whole: Compared with aged donors, long-lived donors showed fewer expanded clones, suggesting selection.

The J gene is TRBJ1-5, the V gene TRBV20-1; D uncertain. The TCR was taken from a woman between 65 and 79 years old in good health. The sequenced sample was blood. The CDR3 loop reads CSARGPPNQPQHF. CDR3 coding DNA: TGCAGTGCTAGAGGGCCCCCCAATCAGCCCCAGCATTTT.